One sample yielded the 32 T cell receptor beta chains listed below, sequenced in a study of vaccination and CD4 T cells after COVID-19. No antigens are known for them. The sample's treatment: roughly 10-day PBMC culture with coronavirus spike peptide pools or control peptides (ViraFEST assay). Cultured CD4+ T cells had their DNA profiled by the Oncomine TCR Beta short-read assay. TCRdb reprocessed the PCR reads with MiXCR, giving one entry per CDR3 protein. The sample lists fewer than 20,000 distinct CDR3 sequences, 52% seen once, with 3.7% in the top ten. The sequences come from CD4+ T cells from blood, cultured in vitro, collected before SARS-CoV-2 vaccination. Receptors were obtained from a human donor who had recovered from COVID-19.

The chain combines TRBV6-2 or TRBV6-3 with TRBJ1-2; D is ambiguous. The CDR3 sequence is 13 residues long. Trimming removed 4 bases from V and 8 bases from J, with 14 bases in between. The germline CDR1 and CDR2 sequences are MNHEY and SVGEGT. The CDR3 DNA reads TGTGCCAGCAGTTCGACCGCCAGGCTGGGCTACACCTTC. Amino acid sequence: CASSSTARLGYTF.

This clonotype appeared a few times. This chain joins TRBV12-3 or TRBV12-4 and TRBJ1-1, with D maybe TRBD1 (6 bases). The CDR3 is 12 amino acids. Trimming took 6 bases from V and 7 from J, leaving 12 bases between them. This chain's CDR3 is CASSGDTLEAFF. The CDR3 nucleotides are TGTGCCAGCAGCGGGGACACCCTTGAAGCTTTCTTT.

The chain joins TRBV5-1 to TRBJ2-6; D uncertain. Germline V gene lookup returns CDR1 SGHRS and CDR2 YFSETQ. CDR3 length: 15 amino acids. V lost 2 bases to trimming and J lost 0 bases, with 6 bases between them. CDR3 in amino acids: CASSFEVSGANVLTF. The CDR3 DNA reads as TGCGCCAGCAGCTTCGAGGTCTCTGGGGCCAACGTCCTGACTTTC.

This chain connects TRBV27 to TRBJ1-1; D perhaps matches TRBD1 (5 bases). V was pared by 0 bases and J by 4 bases, with 6 bases between. Germline CDR1 reads MNHEY; CDR2 reads SMNVEV (reference sequence). The CDR3 extends over 13 amino acids. The CDR3 DNA is TGTGCCAGCAGTTTATCGCAGGGCACTGAAGCTTTCTTT. Translation gives CASSLSQGTEAFF.

V and J are TRBV6-1 and TRBJ2-6; no reliable D call. V was trimmed by 5 bases and J by 4 bases, leaving 12 bases between them. The CDR3 extends over 15 amino acids. Germline V gene data show CDR1 as MNHNS and CDR2 as SASEGT. As DNA, the CDR3 is TGTGCCAGCAGTCCGCAAGTTTCGGGGGCCAACGTCCTGACTTTC. Protein: CASSPQVSGANVLTF.

The chain employs TRBV20-1 and TRBJ2-6; D ambiguous. Germline V gene sequence: CDR1 DFQATT, CDR2 SNEGSKA (reference sequence). V lost 3 bases and J 0 bases, leaving 6 bases between the germline ends. The CDR3 contains 14 residues. The chain's CDR3 is CSARGASGANVLTF. DNA of the CDR3: TGCAGTGCTAGGGGTGCCTCTGGGGCCAACGTCCTGACTTTC.

This clonotype was seen only a few times. The chain carries TRBV20-1 and TRBJ1-1, with TRBD1 as a possible D gene (6 bases). V gave up 6 bases and J gave up 1 base, with 12 bases separating them. From germline, CDR1 is DFQATT and CDR2 SNEGSKA (reference sequence). The CDR3 sequence is 13 residues long. The CDR3 protein is CSAARRGNTEAFF. In DNA form, the CDR3 reads TGCAGTGCCGCCCGCAGGGGGAACACTGAAGCTTTCTTT.

V usage is TRBV28 and J usage is TRBJ1-6; weak D call: TRBD1 (6 bases). This CDR3 is built from 17 residues. CDR1 is MDHEN, CDR2 SYDVKM, per germline. V shed 4 bases and J shed 12 bases, with 25 bases lying between them. The chain's CDR3 is CASSSRGFDRSWEPLHF. CDR3 in DNA: TGTGCCAGCAGTTCGCGGGGCTTTGACAGGAGCTGGGAACCCCTCCACTTT.

This clonotype was seen more than once but under ten times. V and J are TRBV15 and TRBJ1-3, with TRBD1 identical over 8 bases. Trimming removed 4 bases from V and 4 bases from J; junction bases left unmatched: 6. Germline assignment: CDR1 LNHNV and CDR2 YYDKDF (reference sequence). This CDR3 spans 15 amino acids. The CDR3 sequence is CATSTQQGGGNTIYF. DNA of the CDR3: TGTGCCACCAGCACACAACAGGGGGGAGGAAACACCATATATTTT.

The chain links TRBV19 to TRBJ1-2; D gene uncertain. Per the germline V gene, CDR1 is LNHDA and CDR2 is SQIVND (reference sequence). There are 12 residues in the CDR3. Trimming shortened V by 4 bases and J by 8 bases, and 11 bases separated the two germline ends. The CDR3: CASSSLFSGYTF. The DNA for the CDR3 is TGTGCCAGTAGTAGCCTATTTTCGGGCTACACCTTC.

The chain uses TRBV6-1 and TRBJ1-2; D is uncertain. CDR3 length: 14 amino acids. Trimming removed 5 bases at V and 5 bases at J, with 15 bases between. Germline CDR1 reads MNHNS; CDR2 reads SASEGT. CDR3 sequence: CASSTRVTTYGYTF. The CDR3 DNA sequence: TGTGCCAGCAGTACCCGCGTCACCACTTATGGCTACACCTTC.

The sample holds a few counts of this clonotype. The chain links TRBV7-8 to TRBJ2-7; no definite D call. The germline CDR1 and CDR2 sequences are SGHVS and FQNEAQ. The CDR3 is 11 residues long. The germline V and J ends were trimmed by 5 bases and 2 bases, with 4 bases remaining between them. The CDR3 is CASSHTYEQYF. CDR3 coding DNA: TGTGCCAGCAGCCATACCTACGAGCAGTACTTC.

The chain links TRBV11-1 to TRBJ2-7; 8 nucleotides line up with TRBD1. Germline lookup yields CDR1 SGHAT and CDR2 FQDESV (reference sequence). The CDR3 covers 14 residues. With 5 bases clipped from V and 5 bases from J, the junction kept 8 bases outside the gene matches. The chain's CDR3 is CASSPRTGLHEQYF. The DNA for the CDR3 is TGTGCCAGCAGCCCTCGGACAGGGCTACACGAGCAGTACTTC.

V usage is TRBV30 and J usage is TRBJ2-1, with a possible D match to TRBD2 (6 bases). Germline V gives CDR1 GTSNPN, CDR2 SVGIG (reference sequence). CDR3 length equals 14 residues. Trimming pared 0 bases from V and 4 bases from J, leaving 10 bases between. The CDR3 is CAWSVQGRYNEQFF. CDR3 nucleotides: TGTGCCTGGAGTGTACAAGGGAGGTACAATGAGCAGTTCTTC. The whole variable domain, filled in from reference TRBV30 and TRBJ2-1, reads SQTIHQWPATLVQPVGSPLSLECTVEGTSNPNLYWYRQAAGRGLQLLFYSVGIGQISSEVPQNLSASRPQDRQFILSSKKLLLSDSGFYLCAWSVQGRYNEQFFGPGTRLTVL.

This clonotype was counted only a few times. The chain uses TRBV27 and TRBJ2-1, with 10 bases aligning to TRBD1. This CDR3 contains 15 residues. Germline V CDR1 and CDR2: MNHEY, SMNVEV (reference sequence). V was pared by 6 bases and J by 7 bases, with 9 bases of the junction left unmatched. In DNA form, the CDR3 reads TGTGCCAGCAGGCGTCCGGGACAGGGGTGGAATGAGCAGTTCTTC. Translated: CASRRPGQGWNEQFF.

A note on this clonotype: One end of the junction fails to match germline, which may point to a read error. The V call is TRBV10-3, the J call TRBJ1-1; D might be TRBD1 (6 bases). This CDR3 has 14 amino acids. Germline V lookup: CDR1 ENHRY, CDR2 SYGVKD. The CDR3 region has the DNA TGTGCCATCAGTGAGGGACAGATGAACACTGAAGCTTCCTTT. It translates to CAISEGQMNTEASF.

V usage is TRBV15 and J usage is TRBJ1-4; D possibly corresponds to TRBD1 (5 bases). Trimming removed 5 bases from V and 5 bases from J, with 15 bases in between. The CDR3 is 15 residues long. Germline CDR1 is LNHNV and CDR2 is YYDKDF (reference sequence). The CDR3 DNA is TGTGCCACCAGCTCACGCCGGGACGGAAATGAAAAACTGTTTTTT. It translates to CATSSRRDGNEKLFF.

As regards this clonotype: The junction departs from germline at one end; a sequencing error may be responsible. This chain links TRBV7-2 with TRBJ2-7, with a possible D match to TRBD2 (6 bases). Germline V gives CDR1 SGHTA, CDR2 FQGNSA. The CDR3 runs 17 residues. For the CDR3, the DNA is TGTGCCAGCAGCTTCCTCCCGGGGAGGAGGACCTCCTATGAGCAGTACTTC. It yields the protein CASSFLPGRRTSYEQYF.

The DNA of the CDR3 is TGTGCCAGCAGTCGACAGCTCCACTCCTATAATTCACCCCTCCACTTT. As protein: CASSRQLHSYNSPLHF. The chain joins TRBV7-9 to TRBJ1-6; tentative D call: TRBD1 (5 bases). This CDR3 has 16 residues. CDR1 and CDR2 from the germline V gene are SEHNR and FQNEAQ (reference sequence). The V gene lost 6 bases and the J gene lost 0 bases, with 12 bases spanning the gap.

This clonotype was detected a few times. The chain recombines TRBV7-2 with TRBJ1-1; TRBD1 is a possible D gene (6 bases). Germline V gene sequence: CDR1 SGHTA, CDR2 FQGNSA. This CDR3 region has 14 residues. Trimming left V 10 bases short and J 2 bases short, with 17 bases between. The CDR3 region is CATATGTPNTEAFF. The CDR3 coding sequence is TGTGCCACAGCCACCGGGACACCTAACACTGAAGCTTTCTTT.

The V gene is TRBV27, the J gene TRBJ1-1; 9 bases fit TRBD1. The germline CDR1 and CDR2 sequences are MNHEY and SMNVEV (reference sequence). There are 14 residues in the CDR3. The V gene end was trimmed by 6 bases and the J gene end by 1 base; junction bases not matched to a gene: 3. DNA of the CDR3: TGTGCCAGCAGAAGGACAGGGGAGAACACTGAAGCTTTCTTT. It yields the protein CASRRTGENTEAFF.

V is TRBV19 and J is TRBJ1-5, with D unresolved. The germline CDR1 and CDR2 sequences are LNHDA and SQIVND (reference sequence). The V end was cut by 3 bases, the J end by 5 bases, with 17 bases between. This CDR3 spans 16 amino acids. The CDR3 DNA follows: TGTGCCAGTAGTATTGGGCAGGTGAGGACGGATCAGCCCCAGCATTTT. Translating it yields CASSIGQVRTDQPQHF.

This clonotype was found a few times. J is TRBJ1-5 and V is TRBV20-1, with 9 bases fitting TRBD1. The CDR3 runs 15 residues. V lost 4 bases to trimming and J lost 3 bases; unmatched junction nucleotides: 7. CDR1 is DFQATT, CDR2 SNEGSKA, per germline (reference sequence). CDR3 sequence: CSATKTGGINQPQHF. The CDR3 DNA follows: TGCAGTGCTACCAAGACAGGGGGGATCAATCAGCCCCAGCATTTT.

The chain is built from TRBV14 and TRBJ2-5, with D uncertain. Trimming shortened V by 4 bases and J by 5 bases, and 17 bases separated the two germline ends. Germline CDR1 reads SGHDN; CDR2 reads FVKESK. The CDR3 runs 15 residues. CDR3 DNA: TGTGCCAGCAGCCTGACCCCCGCCTTGGCTGAGACCCAGTACTTC. Its protein product is CASSLTPALAETQYF.

The V call is TRBV27, the J call TRBJ1-1; D may be TRBD1 (6 bases). Germline V gene data show CDR1 as MNHEY and CDR2 as SMNVEV (reference sequence). Trimming took 0 bases from V and 5 from J, leaving 22 bases between them. This CDR3 spans 18 amino acids. CDR3 sequence reads: CASSLSVIGYQGWTEAFF. CDR3 DNA: TGTGCCAGCAGTTTATCGGTGATCGGGTATCAGGGGTGGACTGAAGCTTTCTTT.

The chain couples TRBV10-3 to TRBJ1-2; TRBD1 is a possible D gene (5 bases). The CDR3 has 13 residues. V lost 6 bases and J 5 bases, leaving 13 bases between the germline ends. Per germline, CDR1 ENHRY and CDR2 SYGVKD. Here the CDR3 DNA reads TGTGCCATCAGCCCGGAGGGGATGTATGGCTACACCTTC. Translation: CAISPEGMYGYTF.

V is TRBV10-1 and J is TRBJ1-3; unclear D gene. With 0 bases removed from V and 6 bases from J, the gap between germline ends came to 15 bases. The CDR3 sequence is 16 residues long. Germline V gene sequence: CDR1 WNHNN, CDR2 SYGVQD (reference sequence). The CDR3 region has the DNA TGCGCCAGCAGTGAGTCTTTCTGGCAGGAGGAAAACACCATATATTTT. Amino acids: CASSESFWQEENTIYF.

This clonotype was picked up a small number of times. V gene TRBV10-3 combines with J gene TRBJ1-2; TRBD1 agrees at 9 bases. Germline V gene lookup returns CDR1 ENHRY and CDR2 SYGVKD. The CDR3 totals 17 residues. Trimming cost V 3 bases and J 2 bases; bases outside gene matches: 10. DNA for the CDR3: TGTGCCATCAGTGACCCTACAGGGGGCTTAGACAACTATGGCTACACCTTC. Residues: CAISDPTGGLDNYGYTF.

This clonotype has only a few counts. The chain recombines TRBV7-3 with TRBJ1-1; maybe TRBD1 (6 bases). The ends were cut back, 3 bases at V and 3 bases at J, with 17 bases in the middle. This CDR3 has 16 residues. Germline CDR1 reads SGHTA; CDR2 reads FQGTGA. DNA of the CDR3: TGTGCCAGCAGCTTGGGGTCGGCTGGGGGGCACACTGAAGCTTTCTTT. Translating gives CASSLGSAGGHTEAFF. The variable domain in full, with the rest retrieved from reference TRBV7-3 and TRBJ1-1, is GAGVSQTPSNKVTEKGKYVELRCDPISGHTALYWYRQSLGQGPEFLIYFQGTGAADDSGLPNDRFFAVRPEGSVSTLKIQRTERGDSAVYLCASSLGSAGGHTEAFFGQGTRLTVV.

The chain carries TRBV6-1 and TRBJ1-2; D gene ambiguous. V lost 10 bases, J lost 6 bases, and 33 bases lay in between. Germline CDR1 and CDR2: MNHNS and SASEGT. This CDR3 has 18 amino acids. The CDR3 DNA reads TGTGCCATCATCGTGGGGTTAATGGAGATTCGGGGTTTGAATGGCTACACCTTC. It encodes CAIIVGLMEIRGLNGYTF.

This clonotype has just a few counts. The J gene is TRBJ2-7, the V gene TRBV20-1; possible D gene TRBD2, 6 bases. Germline V gene data show CDR1 as DFQATT and CDR2 as SNEGSKA (reference sequence). The CDR3 is 14 residues long. Trimming left V 3 bases short and J 3 bases short, with 15 bases between. The CDR3 region is CSARALTRVYEQYF. The CDR3 nucleotides read TGCAGTGCTAGGGCCTTGACTAGGGTCTACGAGCAGTACTTC.

The V gene is TRBV15, the J gene TRBJ2-2; D could derive from TRBD1 or TRBD2 (6 bases each). With 1 base removed from V and 8 bases from J, the gap between germline ends came to 20 bases. CDR3 length equals 17 residues. Per germline, CDR1 LNHNV and CDR2 YYDKDF (reference sequence). CDR3 in amino acids: CATSRVRLGGSRGELFF. The CDR3 DNA reads TGTGCCACCAGCAGAGTTCGCCTGGGGGGCTCCCGGGGGGAGCTGTTTTTT.